A selection of T cell receptor beta chains follows, all from one sample in a study of OX40 agonist ivuxolimab in advanced cancers. The repertoire was sequenced with immunoSEQ multiplex PCR; TCRdb's copy has only in-frame clones and lacks some. The sample contains 70,000 to 95,000 clones, around 85% of which appear only once. This material consisted of CD4+ or CD8+ T cells sorted from blood, taken in a trial of the OX40 agonist ivuxolimab. These receptors were taken from an adult with an advanced solid tumor such as melanoma, head and neck, liver or kidney cancer. CDR3s include the opening cysteine and the closing phenylalanine or tryptophan. A D gene is named only where the DNA matches it firmly. Only part of the rows carry a size: once, few, many, or a class if the clone is expanded.

>TRBV5-4|-|-|TRBJ1-1
CASRWITTGNTEAFF
TGTGCCAGCAGGTGGATTACAACAGGGAACACTGAAGCTTTCTTT
>TRBV7-2|-|-|TRBJ2-7
CASSLGVAAQYF
TGTGCCAGCAGCTTAGGGGTAGCGGCCCAGTACTTC
>TRBV18|-|-|TRBJ1-2
CASSIQGDYGYTF
TGTGCCAGCTCAATACAGGGAGACTATGGCTACACCTTC
>TRBV7-8|-|few|TRBJ1-3
CASSFGEQGSGNTIYF
TGTGCCAGCAGCTTCGGGGAACAGGGTTCGGGAAACACCATATATTTT
>TRBV29-1|-|-|TRBJ1-2
CSVSSNTNYGYTF
TGCAGCGTTTCGTCTAACACTAACTATGGCTACACCTTC
>TRBV5-1|-|-|TRBJ2-2
CASSGNRAAGELFF
TGCGCCAGCAGTGGGAACAGGGCGGCCGGGGAGCTGTTTTTT
>TRBV28|-|-|TRBJ1-2
CASSLLAAGPWGYTF
TGTGCCAGCAGTTTATTAGCGGCAGGCCCGTGGGGCTACACCTTC
>TRBV6-6|-|-|TRBJ1-4
CASRATEKLFF
TGTGCCAGCAGGGCGACTGAAAAACTGTTTTTT
>TRBV5-5|-|once|TRBJ1-2
CASSLVPGARAYGYTF
TGTGCCAGCAGCTTAGTACCGGGGGCGCGGGCCTATGGCTACACCTTC
>TRBV15|-|-|TRBJ1-1
CATSRGGGDTEAFF
TGTGCCACCAGCAGAGGCGGCGGTGACACTGAAGCTTTCTTT
>TRBV15|-|-|TRBJ1-2
CATSREDSYGYTF
TGTGCCACCAGCAGAGAGGACAGCTATGGCTACACCTTC
>TRBV6-1|-|-|TRBJ1-5
CASSLYQGPNQPQHF
TGTGCCAGCAGTCTTTATCAGGGGCCCAATCAGCCCCAGCATTTT
>TRBV5-1|-|-|TRBJ1-1
CASSLGSAGVQRTEAFF
TGCGCCAGCAGCTTGGGGTCCGCCGGGGTCCAACGGACTGAAGCTTTCTTT
>TRBV7-2|-|-|TRBJ1-1
CASSLVGASGLRAFF
TGTGCCAGCAGCTTAGTAGGTGCGTCGGGACTGAGAGCTTTCTTT
>TRBV7-2|TRBD2|-|TRBJ2-2
CASSLAGRGVSGELFF
TGTGCCAGCAGCTTAGCGGGACGGGGGGTATCCGGGGAGCTGTTTTTT
>TRBV11-2|-|-|TRBJ2-2
CASSLDSGVSGELFF
TGTGCCAGCAGCTTAGACTCAGGGGTATCCGGGGAGCTGTTTTTT
>TRBV7-3|TRBD2|-|TRBJ2-1
CASSLIAGSSYNEQFF
TGTGCCAGCAGTTTGATAGCGGGGAGCTCCTACAATGAGCAGTTCTTC
>TRBV7-9|-|-|TRBJ2-2
CASSPYGQNTGELFF
TGTGCCAGCAGCCCTTACGGACAAAACACCGGGGAGCTGTTTTTT
>TRBV28|-|few|TRBJ1-2
CASSYRVGYTF
TGTGCCAGCAGTTACAGGGTTGGCTACACCTTC
>TRBV6-6|-|-|TRBJ2-5
CASSYWGSRETQYF
TGTGCCAGCAGTTACTGGGGCAGTAGAGAGACCCAGTACTTC
>TRBV5-1|-|-|TRBJ1-2
CASSAGGQRGYTF
TGCGCCAGCAGCGCCGGGGGGCAAAGAGGCTACACCTTC
>TRBV7-2|TRBD1|-|TRBJ2-6
CASSSFGTGTGANVLTF
TGTGCCAGCAGCTCCTTTGGGACAGGGACTGGGGCCAACGTCCTGACTTTC
>TRBV19|-|few|TRBJ1-3
CASSNFQGYGNTIYF
TGTGCCAGTAGTAACTTCCAGGGATACGGAAACACCATATATTTT
>TRBV2|-|-|TRBJ1-5
CASSAGGYQPQHF
TGTGCCAGCAGTGCGGGGGGGTACCAGCCCCAGCATTTT
>TRBV4-3|-|-|TRBJ1-5
CASSLKINSNQPQHF
TGCGCCAGCAGCCTTAAAATCAATAGCAATCAGCCCCAGCATTTT
>TRBV27|-|once|TRBJ2-7
CASPLRGEVSYEQYF
TGTGCCAGCCCTTTAAGAGGGGAAGTAAGCTACGAGCAGTACTTC
>TRBV7-9|TRBD2|-|TRBJ2-5
CASGTSGQETQYF
TGTGCCAGCGGTACTAGCGGACAAGAGACCCAGTACTTC
>TRBV6-5|-|-|TRBJ2-3
CASSEGPASKRQYF
TGTGCCAGCAGTGAAGGTCCCGCTAGCAAAAGGCAGTATTTT
>TRBV11-2|TRBD1|-|TRBJ2-7
CASRRNQGARNYEQYF
TGTGCCAGCAGGCGGAATCAGGGGGCGCGGAACTACGAGCAGTACTTC
>TRBV13|TRBD1|-|TRBJ2-5
CASSSRQGETQYF
TGTGCCAGCAGCTCCCGACAGGGAGAGACCCAGTACTTC
>TRBV7-2|TRBD1|-|TRBJ2-7
CASSPGQGTHEQYF
TGTGCCAGCAGCCCCGGACAGGGAACCCACGAGCAGTACTTC
>TRBV29-1|TRBD2|-|TRBJ2-5
CSVIPAGLPQTQYF
TGCAGCGTTATTCCAGCGGGACTTCCGCAGACCCAGTACTTC
>TRBV27|TRBD2|-|TRBJ2-1
CASSFPSGSSYNEQFF
TGTGCCAGCAGTTTCCCTAGCGGGAGCTCCTACAATGAGCAGTTCTTC
>TRBV28|-|-|TRBJ1-6
CASSGGGSYNSPLHF
TGTGCCAGTTCGGGAGGGGGCTCCTATAATTCACCCCTCCACTTT
>TRBV20-1|-|-|TRBJ1-5
CSAEDSLAQHF
TGCAGTGCCGAAGACAGTTTGGCCCAGCATTTT
>TRBV28|TRBD2|once|TRBJ2-2
CASRTSGTTGELFF
TGTGCCAGCCGGACTAGCGGGACCACCGGGGAGCTGTTTTTT
>TRBV11-1|-|-|TRBJ1-1
CASTPGRTGTEAFF
TGTGCCAGCACCCCAGGGAGGACGGGCACTGAAGCTTTCTTT
>TRBV6-5|-|-|TRBJ1-2
CASSLQANYGYTF
TGTGCCAGCAGTTTACAGGCTAACTATGGCTACACCTTC
>TRBV7-2|-|-|TRBJ2-7
CASSRDRYYSYEQYF
TGTGCCAGCAGCCGAGACAGGTATTATTCCTACGAGCAGTACTTC
>TRBV2|TRBD2|-|TRBJ2-1
CASRGLAGGPHEQFF
TGTGCCAGCAGAGGACTAGCGGGGGGCCCACATGAGCAGTTCTTC
>TRBV2|-|once|TRBJ1-6
CASSETGQYNSPLHF
TGTGCCAGCAGTGAAACGGGACAATATAATTCACCCCTCCACTTT
>TRBV7-3|TRBD1|once|TRBJ2-5
CASSPTGARETQYF
TGTGCCAGCAGCCCCACAGGGGCGCGGGAGACCCAGTACTTC
>TRBV7-2|-|-|TRBJ1-6
CASSPPSTDNSPLHF
TGTGCCAGCAGCCCGCCTTCGACAGACAATTCACCCCTCCACTTT
>TRBV5-5|-|-|TRBJ2-7
CASSNSGRGNEQYF
TGTGCCAGCAGCAATTCGGGCAGGGGAAACGAGCAGTACTTC
>TRBV5-1|TRBD1|-|TRBJ1-1
CASSTGQSNTEAFF
TGCGCCAGCAGCACGGGACAGTCGAACACTGAAGCTTTCTTT
>TRBV6-1|TRBD2|-|TRBJ2-1
CALLAGGPNEQFF
TGCGCCTTACTAGCGGGGGGGCCCAATGAGCAGTTCTTC
>TRBV18|-|-|TRBJ2-7
CASSPGPGIYEQYF
TGTGCCAGCTCCCCGGGCCCAGGGATATACGAGCAGTACTTC
>TRBV19|-|-|TRBJ1-2
CATRQDYGYTF
TGTGCCACAAGACAGGACTATGGCTACACCTTC
>TRBV27|TRBD1|-|TRBJ2-7
CASSLQGERPADYEQYF
TGTGCCAGCAGTTTACAGGGGGAAAGGCCAGCAGACTACGAGCAGTACTTC
>TRBV5-1|TRBD1|-|TRBJ1-6
CASSPDRGNSPLHF
TGCGCCAGCAGCCCGGACAGGGGGAATTCACCCCTCCACTTT
>TRBV6-1|-|-|TRBJ2-5
CASSERLETQYF
TGTGCCAGCAGTGAGCGGTTAGAGACCCAGTACTTC
>TRBV30|TRBD2|once|TRBJ2-7
CAWSVRGVYEQYF
TGTGCCTGGAGTGTACGGGGGGTCTACGAGCAGTACTTC
>TRBV19|-|-|TRBJ1-5
CASSGQYQPQHF
TGTGCCAGTAGTGGACAGTATCAGCCCCAGCATTTT